Each of the 23 T cell receptor beta chains below was sequenced from the same sample in a study of T cell clonality in common variable immunodeficiency. This table comes from immunoSEQ multiplex PCR, and its TCRdb copy is limited to in-frame clones, with some not included. This sample has 44,000 or so clones and no singletons, with roughly 0.66% in the ten largest. Input material: peripheral blood mononuclear cells. These receptors were taken from a person aged 18 to 75 in good health.

This clone was seen repeatedly, ten times or more. Coverage ceases 3 residues before the CDR3 finishes, and the germline J gene fills in the end. The chain joins TRBV19 to TRBJ2-6, with D perhaps TRBD1 (6 bases). Per the germline V gene, CDR1 is LNHDA and CDR2 is SQIVND (reference sequence). V lost 7 bases to trimming and J lost 0 bases, with 10 bases between them. The CDR3 is 15 amino acids. CDR3 residues: CASTYRVSGANVLTF. The CDR3 bases that were read are TGTGCCAGTACCTACAGGGTCTCTGGGGCCAACGTC. Full variable domain (rest looked up from reference TRBV19 and TRBJ2-6): DGGITQSPKYLFRKEGQNVTLSCEQNLNHDAMYWYRQDPGQGLRLIYYSQIVNDFQKGDIAEGYSVSREKKESFPLTVTSAQKNPTAFYLCASTYRVSGANVLTFGAGSRLTVL.

This clone has ten or more counts. With the read ending 3 residues before the CDR3 end, the germline J gene is used to fill in that end. The gene calls are TRBV5-1 and TRBJ2-7, with TRBD2 matching 9 bases. V lost 4 bases and J lost 3; bases outside the gene matches: 8. The germline V gene encodes CDR1 SGHRS and CDR2 YFSETQ. This CDR3 spans 15 amino acids. The CDR3 DNA, read in part, is TGCGCCAGCAGCCTCACTAGCGGGCGAGACTACGAG. Its protein is CASSLTSGRDYE. The whole CDR3 protein is CASSLTSGRDYEQYF.

In this sample, this clone turned up many times. One end of the junction is discordant with germline, which a read error may explain. The CDR3 end lies 3 residues beyond the end of the read and is filled in from the germline J gene. The rearrangement links TRBV5-5 to TRBJ1-5; D is perhaps TRBD1 (6 bases). Germline V gene data show CDR1 as SGHKS and CDR2 as YYEKEE (reference sequence). The CDR3 is made up of 14 amino acids. CDR3 DNA, as far as it was read: TGTGCCAGCAGTTTGGACAGCCGCAATCAGCCC. Translating it yields CASSLDSRNQP. The entire CDR3 protein is CASSLDSRNQPQHF.

This clone was seen repeatedly, ten times or more. The CDR3 extends 3 residues past the end of the read, so its final part is completed from the germline J gene. The V gene is TRBV13, the J gene TRBJ2-2; TRBD2 aligns across 10 bases. Unmatched junction bases numbered 6, after V lost 0 bases and J lost 2 bases. CDR3 length: 18 amino acids. Germline-derived CDR1 and CDR2 are PRHDT and FYEKMQ (reference sequence). CDR3: CASSLGLAGRTNTGELFF. The part of the CDR3 DNA that was read is TGTGCCAGCAGCTTAGGACTAGCGGGAAGAACAAACACCGGGGAG. The variable domain in full, with the rest retrieved from reference TRBV13 and TRBJ2-2, is AAGVIQSPRHLIKEKRETATLKCYPIPRHDTVYWYQQGPGQDPQFLISFYEKMQSDKGSIPDRFSAQQFSDYHSELNMSSLELGDSALYFCASSLGLAGRTNTGELFFGEGSRLTVL.

This clone was found many times. The CDR3 is cut off 3 residues early in the read; its end comes from the germline J gene. V gene TRBV11-2 combines with J gene TRBJ2-5; the match to TRBD1 covers 7 bases. Looked up from germline, CDR1 is SGHAT and CDR2 is FQNNGV. This CDR3 region has 15 residues. Trimming at V came to 5 bases and at J to 5 bases, leaving 11 bases not matched to a gene. The CDR3 sequence is CASSPSGTVLETQYF. Partial CDR3 DNA: TGTGCCAGCAGCCCCAGTGGGACAGTCCTTGAGACC.

This clone appeared many times. The read ends 3 residues before the CDR3 terminus; that terminus is restored from the germline J gene. The gene calls are TRBV6-1 and TRBJ2-5; D perhaps matches TRBD2 (6 bases). From germline, CDR1 is MNHNS and CDR2 SASEGT. The CDR3 sequence is 16 residues long. Trimming stripped 1 base from V and 2 bases from J, with 14 bases between. Partial CDR3 DNA: TGTGCCAGCAGTGAAGGCACTAGCTGGAGTCAAGAGACC. Amino acid sequence: CASSEGTSWSQET. The full CDR3 protein reads CASSEGTSWSQETQYF.

The table lists this clone with many counts. CDR3 DNA, as far as it was read: TGTGCCAGTAGAGGGGGAGTCGGTAATTCACCC. Protein sequence: CASRGGVGNSP. In full, the CDR3 is CASRGGVGNSPLHF. This sequence joins TRBV19 and TRBJ1-6, with D maybe TRBD1 (6 bases). The read finishes 3 residues shy of the CDR3 end, and the germline J gene is used to complete it. CDR3 size: 14 residues. Per germline, CDR1 LNHDA and CDR2 SQIVND (reference sequence). Trimming shortened V by 6 bases and J by 6 bases, and 12 bases separated the two germline ends.

In its sample, this clone was seen many times. The read finishes 3 residues shy of the CDR3 end, and the germline J gene is used to complete it. The chain couples TRBV6-2 or TRBV6-3 to TRBJ1-1; maybe TRBD1 (5 bases). The CDR3 runs to 13 residues. V was shortened by 2 bases and J by 1 base, with 5 bases between the two germline ends. Germline V lookup: CDR1 MNHEY, CDR2 SVGEGT. The part of the CDR3 DNA that was read is TGTGCCAGCAGTTACCAGGGGAACACTGAA. This codes for CASSYQGNTE. The full CDR3 sequence reads CASSYQGNTEAFF.

This clone was picked up many times. The read ends 3 residues before the CDR3 terminus; that terminus is restored from the germline J gene. V gene TRBV19 combines with J gene TRBJ1-2; the match to TRBD1 covers 7 bases. The CDR3 runs to 13 residues. The V gene end was trimmed by 6 bases and the J gene end by 5 bases; junction bases not matched to a gene: 6. Germline V gene data show CDR1 as LNHDA and CDR2 as SQIVND (reference sequence). The CDR3 sequence is CASSVKDRYGYTF. The CDR3 bases that were read are TGTGCCAGTAGCGTTAAGGACAGGTATGGC.

This clone has at least ten counts. The CDR3 end is not reached by the read, which stops 3 residues before it; the germline J gene fills it in. The chain has TRBV11-3 and TRBJ2-3; tentatively, D is TRBD1 (5 bases). The CDR3 runs 14 residues. Deletions cut 3 bases from V and 1 base from J, with 8 bases between. Germline V gene lookup returns CDR1 SGHNT and CDR2 YENEEA. The DNA read from the CDR3 is TGTGCCAGCAGCTTTTCCAGGGGCACAGATACG. It yields the protein CASSFSRGTDT. The whole CDR3 protein is CASSFSRGTDTQYF. The whole variable domain, filled in from reference TRBV11-3 and TRBJ2-3, reads EAGVVQSPRYKIIEKKQPVAFWCNPISGHNTLYWYLQNLGQGPELLIRYENEEAVDDSQLPKDRFSAERLKGVDSTLKIQPAELGDSAVYLCASSFSRGTDTQYFGPGTRLTVL.

With respect to this clone: The CDR3 extends 3 residues past the end of the read, so its final part is completed from the germline J gene. The chain joins TRBV7-2 to TRBJ1-2; the D gene is possibly TRBD1 (5 bases). CDR3 length: 14 residues. Looked up from germline, CDR1 is SGHTA and CDR2 is FQGNSA. The CDR3 loop is CASSPGTRYNDYTF. Incomplete CDR3 DNA: TGTGCCAGCAGCCCCGGGACTAGGTACAATGAC.

The sample holds many counts of this clone. The CDR3 end is not reached by the read, which stops 3 residues before it; the germline J gene fills it in. The V and J genes are TRBV6-4 and TRBJ2-1; TRBD2 aligns across 7 bases. Germline lookup yields CDR1 MRHNA and CDR2 SNTAGT. V lost 9 bases, J lost 8 bases, and 13 bases stayed unmatched. The CDR3 has 14 residues. This CDR3 reads CASSNSGGTDEQFF. The covered CDR3 bases are TGTGCCAGTTCGAACTCGGGGGGAACGGATGAG.

This clone was recorded many times. Read coverage stops 3 residues before the CDR3 terminus; the germline J gene supplies the remainder. The V gene is TRBV28, the J gene TRBJ2-7, with TRBD1 matching over 7 bases. Germline V gene lookup returns CDR1 MDHEN and CDR2 SYDVKM. This CDR3 has 16 amino acids. V was clipped by 7 bases and J by 3 bases; unmatched bases: 15. The CDR3 here is CASIPDRASLFYEQYF. The covered CDR3 bases are TGTGCCAGCATCCCCGACAGGGCCAGTCTTTTCTACGAG.

This clone was counted at least ten times. Coverage ceases 3 residues before the CDR3 finishes, and the germline J gene fills in the end. The gene calls are TRBV19 and TRBJ2-2; 8 nucleotides line up with TRBD2. The CDR3 covers 18 residues. Germline values: CDR1 LNHDA, CDR2 SQIVND (reference sequence). Trimming at V came to 4 bases and at J to 4 bases, leaving 14 bases not matched to a gene. CDR3 DNA (partial): TGTGCCAGTAGTACCCCGCCGGTCGGAAGCGGGGGCACCGGGGAG. Encoded protein: CASSTPPVGSGGTGE. The full-length CDR3 reads as CASSTPPVGSGGTGELFF.

There are many counts of this clone. The CDR3 goes on 3 residues after the read ends, and that part is filled in from the germline J gene. The chain joins TRBV27 to TRBJ2-1; a weak D match, TRBD1 (6 bases). Germline V gene data show CDR1 as MNHEY and CDR2 as SMNVEV (reference sequence). CDR3 size: 13 residues. Trimming took off 7 bases at V and 9 bases at J, with 16 bases between the two ends. The CDR3: CASKYVGGGEQFF. Incomplete CDR3 DNA: TGTGCCAGCAAATACGTTGGGGGCGGTGAG.

This clone was counted ten times or more. The sequenced CDR3 bases are TGTGCCATCAGTCCCGGGACAGGGGGCGAAACCTACGAG. Translation gives CAISPGTGGETYE. The whole CDR3 protein is CAISPGTGGETYEQYF. This chain uses TRBV10-3 with TRBJ2-7, with 12 bases identical to TRBD1. Sequencing ends 3 residues short of the CDR3 end; the germline J gene provides the rest. This CDR3 contains 16 residues. V lost 5 bases and J lost 2; bases outside the gene matches: 7. Germline V lookup: CDR1 ENHRY, CDR2 SYGVKD.

This clone was seen repeatedly, ten times or more. Coverage ceases 3 residues before the CDR3 finishes, and the germline J gene fills in the end. The V call is TRBV12-3 or TRBV12-4, the J call TRBJ2-3; D is uncertain. The V end lost 2 bases, the J end lost 3 bases, and 3 bases lay between the germline ends. The CDR3 consists of 12 residues. The CDR3 bases that were read are TGTGCCAGCAGTTTACCGACAGATACG. It encodes CASSLPTDT. The CDR3, in full, reads CASSLPTDTQYF.

This clone showed up many times. The read terminates 3 residues ahead of where the CDR3 ends, so the germline J gene completes it. The V call is TRBV7-9, the J call TRBJ1-5, with a possible D match to TRBD1 (5 bases). Trimming removed 4 bases at V and 4 bases at J, with 8 bases between. Germline lookup yields CDR1 SEHNR and CDR2 FQNEAQ (reference sequence). This CDR3 is built from 13 residues. CDR3 sequence reads: CASSSTVNQPQHF. CDR3 bases read: TGTGCCAGCAGCTCGACAGTGAATCAGCCC.

Many counts were recorded for this clone. The read terminates 3 residues before the CDR3 end, so the remaining end is supplied by the germline J gene. The J gene is TRBJ2-2, the V gene TRBV5-1, with D possibly being TRBD1 (5 bases). The ends were cut back, 0 bases at V and 3 bases at J, with 24 bases in the middle. The CDR3 consists of 20 residues. Germline V CDR1 and CDR2: SGHRS, YFSETQ. The CDR3 reads CASSLEVGLTTTSYTGELFF. CDR3 DNA (partial): TGCGCCAGCAGCTTGGAAGTGGGGCTGACGACGACTTCTTACACCGGGGAG.

This clone was found many times. The CDR3 goes on 3 residues after the read ends, and that part is filled in from the germline J gene. V gene TRBV7-3 combines with J gene TRBJ2-7, with D possibly TRBD1 on 6 matching bases. V was shortened by 0 bases and J by 6 bases, with 15 bases between the two germline ends. The CDR3 is 15 amino acids. CDR1 is SGHTA, CDR2 FQGTGA, per germline. The CDR3 reads CASSLTSGAASEQYF. The DNA read from the CDR3 is TGTGCCAGCAGCTTAACGTCAGGGGCCGCGAGCGAG.

This clone came up many times. This CDR3 reads CASSQGTSGAYNEQFF. Incomplete CDR3 DNA: TGTGCCAGCAGCCAAGGGACTAGCGGGGCCTACAATGAG. This sequence joins TRBV4-2 and TRBJ2-1, with 12 positions matching TRBD2. The read gets to within 3 residues of the CDR3 end, and the germline J gene fills in the rest. This CDR3 spans 16 amino acids. The junction had 0 bases not matched to a gene; V was cut back by 1 base and J by 2 bases. Germline CDR1 is LGHNA and CDR2 is YNFKEQ.

This clone was counted ten times or more. The sequenced fragment ends 3 residues before the CDR3 boundary, so the rest is inferred from the germline J gene. The chain couples TRBV20-1 to TRBJ1-1; D gene ambiguous. The V end was cut by 7 bases, the J end by 0 bases, with 9 bases between. The CDR3 spans 12 residues. The V gene's germline CDR1 is DFQATT and CDR2 SNEGSKA (reference sequence). CDR3 bases read: TGCAGTGTGAGCAAATTGAACACTGAA. The encoded protein is CSVSKLNTE. In full, the CDR3 reads CSVSKLNTEAFF.

This clone showed up many times. The read stops 3 residues short of the end of the CDR3; the missing end is completed from the germline J gene. The rearrangement uses TRBV9 and TRBJ2-6; maybe TRBD2 (7 bases). Per germline, CDR1 SGDLS and CDR2 YYNGEE. This CDR3 has 17 amino acids. Between the trimmed V and J ends, which lost 0 bases and 7 bases, there was a span of 17 bases. CDR3 protein: CASSVGPGGAGANVLTF. CDR3 bases read: TGTGCCAGCAGCGTAGGCCCGGGGGGCGCCGGAGCCAACGTC.